Listed below are T cell receptor beta chains from one sample, sequenced in a study of blood T cell repertoires in COVID-19. The method was immunoSEQ multiplex PCR; TCRdb's version includes in-frame clones alone and lacks a portion of them. The repertoire holds more than 95,000 clones, with 86% as singletons. Material for sequencing was peripheral blood. These receptors originate from a human donor in a cohort sampled during active COVID-19. Each CDR3 is given without its conserved first and last residue.

J gene: TRBJ1-1; V gene: TRBV4-3; CDR3 protein: ASSQDSTGPMNTEAF
J gene: TRBJ2-7; V gene: TRBV6-6; CDR3 protein: ASKEDSYEQY
J gene: TRBJ1-5; V gene: TRBV19; CDR3 protein: ASSRETGFGNQPQH
J gene: TRBJ1-5; V gene: TRBV19; CDR3 protein: ASSMSAGGNNQPQH
J gene: TRBJ2-3; V gene: TRBV28; CDR3 protein: ASSASILPTDTQY
J gene: TRBJ2-7; V gene: TRBV5-5; CDR3 protein: ASSLDYYEQY
J gene: TRBJ2-3; V gene: TRBV6-6; CDR3 protein: ASSYADRGSTDTQY
J gene: TRBJ2-1; V gene: TRBV1; CDR3 protein: RYRITFLNEQF
J gene: TRBJ2-5; V gene: TRBV19; CDR3 protein: ASSIPGHPTSGETQY
J gene: TRBJ2-3; V gene: TRBV9; CDR3 protein: ASSPSLPRTDTQY
J gene: TRBJ2-3; V gene: TRBV19; CDR3 protein: ASSIGGLAGPDTQY
J gene: TRBJ1-5; V gene: TRBV7-2; CDR3 protein: ASSLSPVNQPQH
J gene: TRBJ2-6; V gene: TRBV5-6; CDR3 protein: ASRPGLTDSGANVLT
J gene: TRBJ2-6; V gene: TRBV7-2; CDR3 protein: ASSLVGAFGANVLT
J gene: TRBJ2-7; V gene: TRBV12-5; CDR3 protein: ASGLDRGGYEQY
J gene: TRBJ1-2; V gene: TRBV5-5; CDR3 protein: ASSLVTANYGYT
J gene: TRBJ1-2; V gene: TRBV5-1; CDR3 protein: ASSPDRRNYGYT
J gene: TRBJ2-3; V gene: TRBV6-1; CDR3 protein: ASSDGRWGTDTQY
J gene: TRBJ2-7; V gene: TRBV10-3; CDR3 protein: AISLTSGDYEQY
J gene: TRBJ2-7; V gene: TRBV28; CDR3 protein: ASSLQGGGYEQY